Given below is one T cell receptor (beta chain) in context. The V gene end was trimmed by 4 bases and the J gene end by 7 bases; junction bases not matched to a gene: 3. Germline CDR1 reads SGHRS; CDR2 reads YFSETQ. The CDR3 is 14 amino acids. TCRdb analysed the 5' RACE reads with MiXCR anew, one entry per CDR3 protein. Of fewer than 40,000 distinct CDR3 sequences in the sample, under 9.5% were seen once. This sample was included in a study of chronic HIV infection and antiretroviral therapy. The TCR comes from an adult who had HIV and had not received antiretroviral therapy, or was an uninfected healthy control (not recorded which). The rearrangement links TRBV5-1 to TRBJ2-1, with 12 positions matching TRBD2. Sequenced: peripheral blood. The CDR3 region has the DNA TGCGCCAGCAGCCCGACTAGCGGGGGTAATGAGCAGTTCTTC. It encodes CASSPTSGGNEQFF.